This T cell receptor beta chain was obtained from a study of OX40 agonist ivuxolimab in advanced cancers. Looking at the study overall: Three patients showed partial responses: one hepatocellular carcinoma and two cutaneous melanoma cases.

Clones were read by immunoSEQ multiplex PCR, and TCRdb kept only the in-frame ones, dropping some. The table has more than 25,000 clones, 75% to 90% seen once; the top ten hold around 33%. Losses at the gene ends were 5 bases for V and 0 bases for J; bases not matched to a gene: 2. CDR3 length: 15 amino acids. The germline V gene encodes CDR1 MNHEY and CDR2 SMNVEV (reference sequence). The specimen comprised CD4+ or CD8+ T cells sorted from blood, sampled in a trial of the OX40 agonist ivuxolimab. The genes are TRBV27 and TRBJ2-3, with TRBD2 matching over 10 bases. The origin of this receptor is an adult with an advanced solid tumor such as melanoma, head and neck, liver or kidney cancer. The CDR3 DNA is TGTGCCAGCAGTCGACTAGCGGGCAGCACAGATACGCAGTATTTT. It specifies CASSRLAGSTDTQYF.